This T cell receptor beta chain stems from a study of regulatory T cells in long-lasting Graves disease. General study results and limits: Persistent patients shared 2,500 to 3,000 public clonotypes among themselves. Newly diagnosed patients shared fewer, at roughly 900. TRBV28, TRBJ1-2 and TRBJ2-5 were segments that persistent disease favored.

With iRepertoire HTBI primers and Arm-PCR of CDR3 regions, TCR beta libraries were built. TCRdb re-called the multiplex PCR reads with MiXCR, one entry per CDR3 protein. The repertoire includes about 530,000 distinct CDR3 sequences, roughly 16% of them detected once, and about 25% sits in the top ten. The CDR3 is 13 residues long. Deletions cut 4 bases from V and 9 bases from J, with 13 bases between. CDR1 and CDR2 from the germline V gene are MDHEN and SYDVKM. Turning to this clonotype: Its target is not known.

Documented time point: newly diagnosed GD, antithyroid drugs for less than 3 months. Generation of the TCR library employed RNA extracted from PBMCs. These data were also reused for a study on T cells in Graves' hyperthyroidism and ophthalmopathy. That study adds: HTBI primers were the set used in a first-round RT-PCR of the TCR CDR3. Peripheral blood also featured most of the thyroid clonotypes expanded above 0.001.

The J gene is TRBJ2-1, the V gene TRBV28; D may match TRBD1 or TRBD2 (5 bases each). The sequence was obtained from a woman aged 35-65 years with Graves disease. The sequenced sample was peripheral blood mononuclear cells (PBMCs), obtained at new diagnosis, from a patient treated with antithyroid drugs. CDR3: CASSYIPGTEQFF. The CDR3 DNA reads as TGTGCCAGCAGTTATATCCCAGGGACTGAGCAGTTCTTC. The full variable domain, completed using reference TRBV28 and TRBJ2-1, is DVKVTQSSRYLVKRTGEKVFLECVQDMDHENMFWYRQDPGLGLRLIYFSYDVKMKEKGDIPEGYSVSREKKERFSLILESASTNQTSMYLCASSYIPGTEQFFGPGTRLTVL.